Below, one T cell receptor (beta chain) is given with its context. The antigen is unknown. The observed sequence ends 3 residues before the CDR3 terminus, with the missing tail filled in from the germline J gene. The data derive from a study of Tregs in tolerant kidney transplant recipients. The overall study: Mixed chimerism was transient after nonmyeloablative marrow transplants from related graft donors. Whole-study findings and limits: Tregs expanded with activated donor B cells seemed most donor-specific.

Profiled with immunoSEQ multiplex PCR; TCRdb holds only in-frame clones, not every one. This sample contains roughly 48,000 clones. V lost 5 bases, J lost 0 bases, and 5 bases stayed unmatched. This CDR3 spans 18 amino acids. CDR1 is LNHDA, CDR2 SQIVND, per germline (reference sequence). The gene calls are TRBV19 and TRBJ2-6; 12 positions agree with TRBD2. This specimen consisted of CD4+ T cells from blood, obtained before the transplant. This TCR was recovered from a human donor who received a combined kidney and bone marrow transplant. CDR3 DNA (partial): TGTGCCAGTAGTTTCCTGACTAGCGGGAGCTCTGGGGCCAACGTC. It encodes CASSFLTSGSSGANV. The entire CDR3 is CASSFLTSGSSGANVLTF.